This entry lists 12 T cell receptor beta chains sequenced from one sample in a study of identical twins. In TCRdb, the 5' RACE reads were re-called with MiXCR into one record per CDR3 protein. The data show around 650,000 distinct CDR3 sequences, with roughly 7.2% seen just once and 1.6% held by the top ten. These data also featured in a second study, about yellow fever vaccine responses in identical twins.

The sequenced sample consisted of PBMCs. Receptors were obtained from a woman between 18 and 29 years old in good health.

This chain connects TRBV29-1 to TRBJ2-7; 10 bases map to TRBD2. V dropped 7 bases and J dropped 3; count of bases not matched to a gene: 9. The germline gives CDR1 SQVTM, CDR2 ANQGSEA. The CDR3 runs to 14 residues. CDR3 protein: CSARGASGGYEQYF. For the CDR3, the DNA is TGCAGCGCCCGGGGGGCTAGCGGGGGCTACGAGCAGTACTTC.

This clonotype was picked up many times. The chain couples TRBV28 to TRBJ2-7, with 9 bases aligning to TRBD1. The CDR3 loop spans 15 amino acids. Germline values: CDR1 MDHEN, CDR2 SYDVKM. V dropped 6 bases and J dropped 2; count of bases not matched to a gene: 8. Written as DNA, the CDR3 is TGTGCCAGCAGCTTGGGACAGGGATTTACCTACGAGCAGTACGTC. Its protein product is CASSLGQGFTYEQYV.

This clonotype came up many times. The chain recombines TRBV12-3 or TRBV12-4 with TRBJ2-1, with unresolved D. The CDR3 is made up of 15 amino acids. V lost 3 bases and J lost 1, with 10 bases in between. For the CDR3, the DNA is TGTGCCAGCAGTTTGAGCCGCTCGTCCTACAATGAGCAGTTCTTC. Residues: CASSLSRSSYNEQFF.

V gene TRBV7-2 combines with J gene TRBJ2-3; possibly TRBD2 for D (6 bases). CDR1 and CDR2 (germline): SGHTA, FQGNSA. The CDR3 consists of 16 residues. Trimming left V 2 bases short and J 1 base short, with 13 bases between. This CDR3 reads CASSLTGGAGTDTQYF. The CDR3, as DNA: TGTGCCAGCAGCTTAACCGGCGGGGCGGGCACAGATACGCAGTATTTT.

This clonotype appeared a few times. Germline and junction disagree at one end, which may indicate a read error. CDR3 coding DNA: TGTGCCAGCAGCTTAGCGGCCCAGAACTCTGAAGCTTTCTTT. Translated: CASSLAAQNSEAFF. The V gene is TRBV7-9, the J gene TRBJ1-1, with D uncertain. Per the germline V gene, CDR1 is SEHNR and CDR2 is FQNEAQ (reference sequence). This CDR3 comprises 14 residues. The whole variable domain, filled in from reference TRBV7-9 and TRBJ1-1, reads DTGVSQNPRHKITKRGQNVTFRCDPISEHNRLYWYRQTLGQGPEFLTYFQNEAQLEKSRLLSDRFSAERPKGSFSTLEIQRTEQGDSAMYLCASSLAAQNSEAFFGQGTRLTVV.

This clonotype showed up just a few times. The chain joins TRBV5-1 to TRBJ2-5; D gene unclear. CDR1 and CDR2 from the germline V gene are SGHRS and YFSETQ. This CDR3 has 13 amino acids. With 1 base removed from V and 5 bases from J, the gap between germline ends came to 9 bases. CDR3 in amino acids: CASSLHRRETQYF. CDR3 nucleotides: TGCGCCAGCAGCTTGCATCGCCGGGAGACCCAGTACTTC. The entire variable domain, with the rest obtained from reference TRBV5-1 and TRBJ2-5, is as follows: KAGVTQTPRYLIKTRGQQVTLSCSPISGHRSVSWYQQTPGQGLQFLFEYFSETQRNKGNFPGRFSGRQFSNSRSEMNVSTLELGDSALYLCASSLHRRETQYFGPGTRLLVL.

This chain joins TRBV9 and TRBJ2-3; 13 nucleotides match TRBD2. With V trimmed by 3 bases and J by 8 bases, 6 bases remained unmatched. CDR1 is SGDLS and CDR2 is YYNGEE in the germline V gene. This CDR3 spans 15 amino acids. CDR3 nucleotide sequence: TGTGCCAGCAGCGGTAGACTAGCGGGGGGAGGTACGCAGTATTTT. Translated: CASSGRLAGGGTQYF.

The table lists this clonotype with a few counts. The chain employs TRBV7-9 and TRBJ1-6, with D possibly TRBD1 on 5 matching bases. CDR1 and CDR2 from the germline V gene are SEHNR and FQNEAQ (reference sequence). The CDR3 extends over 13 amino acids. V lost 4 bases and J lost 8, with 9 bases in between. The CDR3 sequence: CASSSLRDSPLHF. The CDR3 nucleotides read TGTGCCAGCAGCTCCCTCAGGGATTCACCCCTCCACTTT. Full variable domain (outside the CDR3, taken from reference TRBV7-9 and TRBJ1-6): DTGVSQNPRHKITKRGQNVTFRCDPISEHNRLYWYRQTLGQGPEFLTYFQNEAQLEKSRLLSDRFSAERPKGSFSTLEIQRTEQGDSAMYLCASSSLRDSPLHFGNGTRLTVT.

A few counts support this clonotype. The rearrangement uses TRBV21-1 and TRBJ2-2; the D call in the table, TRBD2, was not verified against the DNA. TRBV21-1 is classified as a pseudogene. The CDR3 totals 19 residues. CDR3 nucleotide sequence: TGTGCCAGCAGCAAAGAAACTAGCGGGAGGGCCGGGAACACCGGGGAGCTGTTTTTT. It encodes CASSKETSGRAGNTGELFF.

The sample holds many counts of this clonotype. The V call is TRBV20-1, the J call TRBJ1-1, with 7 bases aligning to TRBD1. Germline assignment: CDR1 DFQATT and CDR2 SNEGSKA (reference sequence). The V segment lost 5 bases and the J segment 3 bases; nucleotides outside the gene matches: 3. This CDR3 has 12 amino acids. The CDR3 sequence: CSAVTGDTEAFF. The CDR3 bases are TGCAGTGCTGTTACAGGGGACACTGAAGCTTTCTTT.

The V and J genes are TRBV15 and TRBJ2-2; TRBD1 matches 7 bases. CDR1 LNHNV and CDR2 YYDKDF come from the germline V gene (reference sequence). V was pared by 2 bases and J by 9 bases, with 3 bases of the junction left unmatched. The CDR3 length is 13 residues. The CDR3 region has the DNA TGTGCCACCAGCAGACAAGGGGGCTGGGAGCTGTTTTTT. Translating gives CATSRQGGWELFF.

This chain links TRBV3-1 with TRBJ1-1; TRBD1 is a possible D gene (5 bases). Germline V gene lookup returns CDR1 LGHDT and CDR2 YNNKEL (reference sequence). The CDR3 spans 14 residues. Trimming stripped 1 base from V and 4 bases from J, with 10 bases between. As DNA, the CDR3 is TGTGCCAGCAGCCAAGGACAGCTGATCACTGAAGCTTTCTTT. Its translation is CASSQGQLITEAFF.